A single sample is the source of the 8 T cell receptor beta chains below, sequenced in a study of T cell clones after liver transplantation. Assay used: immunoSEQ multiplex PCR; TCRdb lists only in-frame clones, some missing. The sample has roughly 100,000 clones; around 83% are singletons. Sequenced material: CD4+ T cells from blood, taken before liver transplant. The receptor set was obtained from a human donor who received a liver transplant.

The V gene is TRBV10-2, the J gene TRBJ1-1; the D is unclear. Trimming removed 4 bases from V and 1 base from J, with 7 bases in between. The CDR3 sequence is 13 residues long. CDR1 is WSHSY, CDR2 SAAADI, per germline. The CDR3 nucleotides are TGCGCCAGCAGTGGACCACGGAACACTGAAGCTTTCTTT. Protein product: CASSGPRNTEAFF.

The genes are TRBV7-2 and TRBJ2-3; D tentatively fits TRBD1 or TRBD2 (5 bases each). CDR3 length: 13 residues. Germline CDR1 SGHTA, CDR2 FQGNSA. The ends were cut back, 5 bases at V and 6 bases at J, with 12 bases in the middle. DNA of the CDR3: TGTGCCAGCAGCCCGGGGCGGTACGATACGCAGTATTTT. It codes for CASSPGRYDTQYF.

The CDR3 sequence is CASSQPGLPREQFF. The DNA of the CDR3 is TGTGCCAGCAGCCAACCGGGACTACCTCGCGAGCAGTTCTTC. The chain employs TRBV2 and TRBJ2-1; 7 bases line up with TRBD2. Losses at the gene ends were 6 bases for V and 10 bases for J; bases not matched to a gene: 12. The germline V gene has CDR1 SNHLY and CDR2 FYNNEI. This CDR3 spans 14 amino acids.

The genes are TRBV4-2 and TRBJ1-2, with D unclear. The CDR3 has 14 residues. The germline V gene has CDR1 LGHNA and CDR2 YNFKEQ. The V and J ends lost 0 bases and 4 bases respectively, with 9 bases between them. CDR3 in amino acids: CASSQEGSPYGYTF. For the CDR3, the DNA is TGTGCCAGCAGCCAAGAGGGCAGCCCCTATGGCTACACCTTC.

The chain has TRBV7-2 and TRBJ2-1; 7 nucleotides line up with TRBD2. CDR3 length: 17 amino acids. J lost 4 bases, V lost 4 bases, and 13 bases had no gene match. Germline CDR1 and CDR2: SGHTA and FQGNSA. The CDR3: CASSSMASSGLYNEQFF. For the CDR3, the DNA is TGTGCCAGCAGCTCCATGGCGTCTAGCGGCTTATACAATGAGCAGTTCTTC.

V and J are TRBV4-1 and TRBJ1-2, with D tentatively TRBD1 (6 bases). The CDR3 sequence is 16 residues long. Germline CDR1 and CDR2: MGHRA and YSYEKL. Trimming left V 3 bases short and J 3 bases short, with 17 bases between. CDR3 region: CASSHLGAGRDYGYTF. The CDR3 region has the DNA TGCGCCAGCAGCCACCTGGGGGCAGGGAGGGACTATGGCTACACCTTC.

The chain is built from TRBV9 and TRBJ1-4; D is unclear. Germline assignment: CDR1 SGDLS and CDR2 YYNGEE. Trimming removed 4 bases at V and 5 bases at J, with 24 bases between. The CDR3 runs to 18 residues. CDR3 coding DNA: TGTGCCAGCAGCCCGACAATCCCGGGATCCTTCGAGAATGAAAAACTGTTTTTT. This sequence encodes CASSPTIPGSFENEKLFF.

The rearrangement joins TRBV4-3 to TRBJ2-3; D uncertain. The germline CDR1 and CDR2 sequences are LGHNA and YSLEER. The CDR3 has 13 amino acids. The germline V and J ends were trimmed by 0 bases and 0 bases, with 1 base remaining between them. CDR3 DNA sequence: TGCGCCAGCAGCCAAGATAGCACAGATACGCAGTATTTT. Translation gives CASSQDSTDTQYF.